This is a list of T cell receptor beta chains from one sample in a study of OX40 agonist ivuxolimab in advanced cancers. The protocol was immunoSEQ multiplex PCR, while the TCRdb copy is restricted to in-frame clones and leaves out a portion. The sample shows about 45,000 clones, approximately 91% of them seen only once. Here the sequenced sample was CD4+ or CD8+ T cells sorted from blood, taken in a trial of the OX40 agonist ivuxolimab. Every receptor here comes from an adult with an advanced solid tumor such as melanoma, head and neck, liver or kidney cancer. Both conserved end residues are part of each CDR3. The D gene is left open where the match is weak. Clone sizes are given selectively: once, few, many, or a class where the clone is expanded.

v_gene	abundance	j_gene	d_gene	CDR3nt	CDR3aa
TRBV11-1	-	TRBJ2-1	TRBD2	TGTGCCAGCAGCTTAGATGGCTATGCCGGGACTACCGTCAATGAGCAGTTCTTC	CASSLDGYAGTTVNEQFF
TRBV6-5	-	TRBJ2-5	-	TGTGCCAGCAGTTACGGAGGGACCCAAGAGACCCAGTACTTC	CASSYGGTQETQYF
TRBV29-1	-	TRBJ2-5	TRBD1	TGCAGCGCTGTCAGGACAGGGGTCGGGGAGACCCAGTACTTC	CSAVRTGVGETQYF
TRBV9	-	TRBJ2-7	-	TGTGCCAGCTCGAGGGAGCTTTCCTACGAGCAGTACTTC	CASSRELSYEQYF
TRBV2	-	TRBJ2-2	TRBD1	TGTGCCAGCACAGGGGGCTACGGCACCGGGGAGCTGTTTTTT	CASTGGYGTGELFF
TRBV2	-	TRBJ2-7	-	TGTGCCAGCACTGGACCCCAGAGCTCCTACGAGCAGTACTTC	CASTGPQSSYEQYF
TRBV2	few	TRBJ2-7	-	TGTGCCAGCCGACACCCAACCTACGAGCAGTACTTC	CASRHPTYEQYF
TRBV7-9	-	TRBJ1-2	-	TGTGCCAGCAGCCCCTCGGGGTTATCCAACTATGGCTACACCTTC	CASSPSGLSNYGYTF
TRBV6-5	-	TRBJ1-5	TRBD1	TGTGCCAGCAGTTTGGATTACAGGGGGAATCAGCCCCAGCATTTT	CASSLDYRGNQPQHF
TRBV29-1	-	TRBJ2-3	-	TGCAGCGTTGAAGTGGGGGCGGGGGCAGGCACAGATACGCAGTATTTT	CSVEVGAGAGTDTQYF
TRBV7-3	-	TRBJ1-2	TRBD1	TGTGCCAGCAGCTCTACACCGGGACAGGGAAAGCACTATGGCTACACCTTC	CASSSTPGQGKHYGYTF
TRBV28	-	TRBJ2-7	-	TGTGCCAGCAGTTTATTTTACGAGCAGTACTTC	CASSLFYEQYF
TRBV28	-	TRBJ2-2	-	TGTGCCAGCAGTTTTAGTGCGGGACCCCCCACCGGGGAGCTGTTTTTT	CASSFSAGPPTGELFF
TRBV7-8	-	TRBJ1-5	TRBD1	TGTGCCAGCAGCTTAGCTCAGGGGGATCAGCCCCAGCATTTT	CASSLAQGDQPQHF
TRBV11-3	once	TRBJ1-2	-	TGTGCCAGCAGCTTAGTCAGCTATGGCTACACCTTC	CASSLVSYGYTF
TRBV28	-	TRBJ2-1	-	TGTGCCAGCAGTTTGACCCTGGTGGAGCAGTTCTTC	CASSLTLVEQFF
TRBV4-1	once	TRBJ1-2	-	TGCGCCAGCAGCCAAGTGATGACAGGAGACTATGGCTACACCTTC	CASSQVMTGDYGYTF
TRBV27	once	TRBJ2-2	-	TGTGCCAGCAGTGTGTCGAACACCGGGGAGCTGTTTTTT	CASSVSNTGELFF
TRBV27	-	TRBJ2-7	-	TGTGCCAGCAGTGAAGAAGCGGCAAGCTACGAGCAGTACTTC	CASSEEAASYEQYF
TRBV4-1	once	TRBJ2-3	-	TGCGCCAGCAGCCAAGATGTCGTGGGACTTGGCACAGATACGCAGTATTTT	CASSQDVVGLGTDTQYF
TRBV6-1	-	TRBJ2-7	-	TGTGCCAGCACAGTTTTCTACGAGCAGTACTTC	CASTVFYEQYF
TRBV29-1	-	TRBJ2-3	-	TGCAGCGTTGAACGTTCATACACAGATACGCAGTATTTT	CSVERSYTDTQYF
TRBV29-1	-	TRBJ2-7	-	TGCAGCGTTGGTTCTGCCTACGAGCAGTACTTC	CSVGSAYEQYF
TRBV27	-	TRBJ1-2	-	TGTGCCAGCAGTTTATCGGGCCACCCTACTGGCTACACCTTC	CASSLSGHPTGYTF
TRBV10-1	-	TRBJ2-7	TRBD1	TGCGAGGAGCCGGGACAGGGGGCCTACGAGCAGTACTTC	CEEPGQGAYEQYF
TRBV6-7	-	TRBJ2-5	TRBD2	TGTGCCAGCAGTTACTGTCCCACATCCGGGACTAGCGGGAGGAACCAAGAGACCCAGTACTTC	CASSYCPTSGTSGRNQETQYF
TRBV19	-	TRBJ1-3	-	TGTGCCAGTACACTTTCTGGAAACACCATATATTTT	CASTLSGNTIYF
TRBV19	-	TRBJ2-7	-	TGTGCCAGTAGTCCGGCCGGGCAGCACTACGAGCAGTACTTC	CASSPAGQHYEQYF
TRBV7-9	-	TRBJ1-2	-	TGTGCCAGCAGCTTAACCGGGAGTAGCTCCTACGGTGGCTACACCTTC	CASSLTGSSSYGGYTF
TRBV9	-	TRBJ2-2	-	TGTGCCAGCAGCGTATATGGGGGAACCGGGGAGCTGTTTTTT	CASSVYGGTGELFF
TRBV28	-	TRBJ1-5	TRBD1	TGTGCCAGCAGTTTCCCGGGACAGCAGCTATCCCATCAGCCCCAGCATTTT	CASSFPGQQLSHQPQHF
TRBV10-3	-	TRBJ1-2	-	TGTGCCATCAGTGAGTCTGGAGGGAGTGGCTACACCTTC	CAISESGGSGYTF
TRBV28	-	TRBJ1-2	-	TGTGCCAGCAGTTATCCAGGGGTTAACTATGGCTACACCTTC	CASSYPGVNYGYTF
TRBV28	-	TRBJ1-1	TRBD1	TGTGCCCACCGACAGGGGATGGGCACTGAAGCTTTCTTT	CAHRQGMGTEAFF
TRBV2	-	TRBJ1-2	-	TGTGCCAGCTGCTGCGTTGCGGGGGGCTTATGGTCTAACTATGGCTACACCTTC	CASCCVAGGLWSNYGYTF
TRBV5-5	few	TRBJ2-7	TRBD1	TGTGCCAGCAGCTTGGGAAGACAGGGGAACTACGAGCAGTACTTC	CASSLGRQGNYEQYF
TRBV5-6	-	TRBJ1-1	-	TGTGCCAGCAGCTTGGGGTCAGCGCACTTTGAAGCTTTCTTT	CASSLGSAHFEAFF
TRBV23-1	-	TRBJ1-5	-	TGCGCCGACCGGGACAAGAATCAGCCCCAGCATTTT	CADRDKNQPQHF
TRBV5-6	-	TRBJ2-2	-	TGTGCCAGCAGCGTGGGGCCCACCGGGGAGCTGTTTTTT	CASSVGPTGELFF
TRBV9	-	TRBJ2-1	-	TGTGCCAGCAGCAGAACTGTAGGGAATGAGCAGTTCTTC	CASSRTVGNEQFF
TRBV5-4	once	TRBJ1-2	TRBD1	TGTGCCAGCAGCTTCCCCGGGACAGGACTCTATGGCTACACCTTC	CASSFPGTGLYGYTF
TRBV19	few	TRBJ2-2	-	TGTGCCAGTAGTATTGGGGGCGGGGAGCTGTTTTTT	CASSIGGGELFF
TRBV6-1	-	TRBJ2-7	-	TGTGCCAGCAGCTCCGAAGGGACGGGCTACGAGCAGTACTTC	CASSSEGTGYEQYF
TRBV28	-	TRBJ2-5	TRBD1	TGTGCCAGCGGGGGACAGGGGGAGACCCAGTACTTC	CASGGQGETQYF
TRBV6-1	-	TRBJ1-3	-	TGTGCCAGCAGTCAAGCGGGTCTATCTGGAAACACCATATATTTT	CASSQAGLSGNTIYF
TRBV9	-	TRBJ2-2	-	TGTGCCAGCAGCGTAGGGGGGCATATCGGGGAGCTGTTTTTT	CASSVGGHIGELFF
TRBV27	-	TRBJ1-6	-	TGTGCCAGCAGTTTAGGGGGAGGGAATAATTCACCCCTCCACTTT	CASSLGGGNNSPLHF
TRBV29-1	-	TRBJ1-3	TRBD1	TGCAGCGTGGGTGACAGGGATTCCTCTGGAAACACCATATATTTT	CSVGDRDSSGNTIYF